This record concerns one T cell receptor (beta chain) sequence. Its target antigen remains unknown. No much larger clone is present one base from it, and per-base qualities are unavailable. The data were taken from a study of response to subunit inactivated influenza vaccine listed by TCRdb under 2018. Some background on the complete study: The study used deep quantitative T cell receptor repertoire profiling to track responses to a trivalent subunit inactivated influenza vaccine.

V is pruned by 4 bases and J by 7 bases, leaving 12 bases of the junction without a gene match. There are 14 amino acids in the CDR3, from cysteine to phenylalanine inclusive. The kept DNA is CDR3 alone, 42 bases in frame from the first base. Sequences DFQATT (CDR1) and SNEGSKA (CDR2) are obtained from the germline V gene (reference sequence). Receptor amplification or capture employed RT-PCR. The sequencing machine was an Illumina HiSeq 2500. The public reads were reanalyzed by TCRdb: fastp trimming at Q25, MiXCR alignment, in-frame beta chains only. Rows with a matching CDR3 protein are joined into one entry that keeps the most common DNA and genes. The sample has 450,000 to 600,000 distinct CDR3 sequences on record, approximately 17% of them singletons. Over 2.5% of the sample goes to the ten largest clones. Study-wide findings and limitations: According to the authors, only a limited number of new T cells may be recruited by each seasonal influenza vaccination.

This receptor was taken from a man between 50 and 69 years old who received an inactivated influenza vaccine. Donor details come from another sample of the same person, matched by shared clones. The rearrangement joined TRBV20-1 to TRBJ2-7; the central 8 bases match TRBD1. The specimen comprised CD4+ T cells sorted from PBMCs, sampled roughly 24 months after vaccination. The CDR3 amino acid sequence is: CSATQQGVRGEQYF. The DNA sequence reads TGCAGTGCTACCCAACAGGGGGTCCGGGGGGAGCAGTACTTC.